These 30 T cell receptor beta chains were sequenced from one sample in a study of cytomegalovirus exposure and HLA in healthy donors. Use of 60 Vbeta and 13 Jbeta primers characterized the PCR. The data were produced by immunoSEQ multiplex PCR, yet TCRdb's version contains in-frame clones alone and is incomplete. The sample includes approximately 150,000 clones, about 70% seen only once; the top ten take approximately 3%. The specimen was PBMCs. Receptors were obtained from a male donor in good health and CMV-seronegative.

The chain carries TRBV7-3 and TRBJ2-2; 7 nucleotides align to TRBD1. The V and J ends lost 5 bases and 6 bases, in that order; junction bases with no gene match: 6. CDR1 and CDR2 from the germline V gene are SGHTA and FQGTGA. CDR3 length equals 14 residues. The CDR3 loop is CASSLSTGPGELFF. The CDR3 DNA sequence: TGTGCCAGCAGCCTCTCGACAGGGCCCGGGGAGCTGTTTTTT. Full variable domain (remainder filled in from reference TRBV7-3 and TRBJ2-2): GAGVSQTPSNKVTEKGKYVELRCDPISGHTALYWYRQSLGQGPEFLIYFQGTGAADDSGLPNDRFFAVRPEGSVSTLKIQRTERGDSAVYLCASSLSTGPGELFFGEGSRLTVL.

This chain joins TRBV6-4 and TRBJ2-2; tentative D call: TRBD1 (5 bases). Germline loops: CDR1 MRHNA, CDR2 SNTAGT. The CDR3 covers 14 residues. V was trimmed by 2 bases and J by 6 bases, leaving 10 bases between them. CDR3: CASSDRDRSGELFF. As DNA, the CDR3 is TGTGCCAGCAGTGACCGTGACAGATCCGGGGAGCTGTTTTTT.

The chain employs TRBV6-5 and TRBJ2-7; D is possibly TRBD1 (5 bases). The CDR3 runs 16 residues. In germline, CDR1 is MNHEY, CDR2 SVGAGI. Trimming pared 0 bases from V and 4 bases from J, leaving 16 bases between. DNA for the CDR3: TGTGCCAGCAGTTACTCGAAAAATCAGGGAAATTACGAGCAGTACTTC. The encoded protein is CASSYSKNQGNYEQYF.

This rearrangement joins TRBV27 to TRBJ1-2; no firm D call. The length of the CDR3 is 14 residues. V shed 2 bases and J shed 4 bases, with 11 bases lying between them. CDR1 MNHEY and CDR2 SMNVEV come from the germline V gene (reference sequence). CDR3: CASSLNGLSYGYTF. In DNA form, the CDR3 reads TGTGCCAGCAGTTTAAACGGACTTTCCTATGGCTACACCTTC.

This chain uses TRBV5-1 with TRBJ1-5; D perhaps matches TRBD1 (6 bases). The CDR3 spans 16 residues. The V end lost 1 base, the J end lost 7 bases, and 18 bases lay between the germline ends. Germline CDR1 and CDR2: SGHRS and YFSETQ. The CDR3 sequence is CASSLTTGNEYQPQHF. CDR3 bases: TGCGCCAGCAGCTTGACTACAGGGAATGAATACCAGCCCCAGCATTTT.

V usage is TRBV10-3 and J usage is TRBJ2-1; the D gene is possibly TRBD2 (5 bases). Germline V gene sequence: CDR1 ENHRY, CDR2 SYGVKD. The CDR3 covers 13 residues. The V end lost 7 bases, the J end lost 5 bases, and 12 bases lay between the germline ends. CDR3 nucleotide sequence: TGTGCCATCACGGGGTCCCTCCACAATGAGCAGTTCTTC. Its protein is CAITGSLHNEQFF.

V gene TRBV4-1 combines with J gene TRBJ2-7; TRBD2 matches at 9 bases. The V segment lost 4 bases and the J segment 1 base; nucleotides outside the gene matches: 8. CDR3 length equals 16 residues. Germline V gives CDR1 MGHRA, CDR2 YSYEKL. The CDR3 nucleotides read TGCGCCAGCAGCCGAACACGCGGGGGGGCGTCCTACGAGCAGTACTTC. Its protein is CASSRTRGGASYEQYF.

This clone was found once. CDR3 sequence: CACQSWVNGGAYEQYF. The DNA for the CDR3 is TGTGCCTGCCAAAGTTGGGTAAACGGCGGGGCGTACGAGCAGTACTTC. The V gene is TRBV30, the J gene TRBJ2-7; D may be TRBD2 (6 bases). Germline V gives CDR1 GTSNPN, CDR2 SVGIG (reference sequence). Trimming stripped 6 bases from V and 4 bases from J, with 25 bases between. The CDR3 covers 16 residues.

CDR3 residues: CASSDSKADWRECSYNEQFF. For the CDR3, the DNA is TGTGCCAGCAGTGACTCGAAGGCTGACTGGCGGGAGTGTTCCTACAATGAGCAGTTCTTC. The chain employs TRBV6-4 and TRBJ2-1; 7 positions match TRBD2. V trimming: 0 bases; J trimming: 1 base; junction bases outside the gene matches: 15. Germline V gives CDR1 MRHNA, CDR2 SNTAGT. CDR3 length equals 20 residues.

This clone has just a few counts. V gene TRBV4-3 combines with J gene TRBJ1-4; tentative D call: TRBD1 (5 bases). V shed 5 bases and J shed 0 bases, with 10 bases lying between them. CDR3 length: 15 residues. Germline CDR1 and CDR2: LGHNA and YSLEER. CDR3 sequence reads: CASSWGGATNEKLFF. The CDR3 DNA sequence: TGCGCCAGCAGCTGGGGGGGGGCAACTAATGAAAAACTGTTTTTT.

The rearrangement joins TRBV5-6 to TRBJ1-4; D ambiguous. Trimming took 1 base from V and 8 from J, leaving 15 bases between them. This CDR3 region has 15 residues. Germline assignment: CDR1 SGHDT and CDR2 YYEEEE. DNA of the CDR3: TGTGCCAGCAGCTTGAACGGACCCTCGGGGGAAAAACTGTTTTTT. Protein: CASSLNGPSGEKLFF.

The V call is TRBV30, the J call TRBJ1-3; TRBD1 matches 10 bases. Germline CDR1 is GTSNPN and CDR2 is SVGIG (reference sequence). J gave up 0 bases and V 5 bases, and 10 bases lay outside the gene matches. The CDR3 consists of 17 residues. The CDR3 spells CAWGTGTGAYSGNTIYF. In DNA form, the CDR3 reads TGTGCCTGGGGAACCGGGACAGGGGCTTACTCTGGAAACACCATATATTTT. Full variable domain (outside the CDR3, taken from reference TRBV30 and TRBJ1-3): SQTIHQWPATLVQPVGSPLSLECTVEGTSNPNLYWYRQAAGRGLQLLFYSVGIGQISSEVPQNLSASRPQDRQFILSSKKLLLSDSGFYLCAWGTGTGAYSGNTIYFGEGSWLTVV.

The chain links TRBV7-8 to TRBJ2-1; 12 positions match TRBD2. This CDR3 contains 17 residues. CDR1 is SGHVS and CDR2 is FQNEAQ in the germline V gene. V dropped 4 bases and J dropped 0; count of bases not matched to a gene: 4. This CDR3 is CASSSSGRGSSYNEQFF. In DNA, the CDR3 is TGTGCCAGCAGCTCTAGCGGGAGGGGAAGCTCCTACAATGAGCAGTTCTTC.

The rearrangement uses TRBV6-6 and TRBJ2-3; no reliable D call. The V end was cut by 0 bases, the J end by 4 bases, with 14 bases between. There are 16 residues in the CDR3. The V gene's germline CDR1 is MNHNY and CDR2 SVGAGI (reference sequence). The CDR3 loop is CASSYSVVRGADTQYF. In nucleotides, the CDR3 is TGTGCCAGCAGTTACTCGGTCGTCCGAGGCGCAGATACGCAGTATTTT.

The rearrangement joins TRBV29-1 to TRBJ1-4; D perhaps matches TRBD1 (6 bases). CDR1 and CDR2 from the germline V gene are SQVTM and ANQGSEA. This CDR3 is built from 14 residues. The V end lost 4 bases, the J end lost 4 bases, and 13 bases lay between the germline ends. CDR3 sequence: CSVGLGTRNEKLFF. The CDR3 DNA reads as TGCAGCGTTGGTCTCGGGACACGTAATGAAAAACTGTTTTTT.

Only a few counts were recorded for this clone. In the same sample, other DNA sequences code for this CDR3. The J gene is TRBJ1-5, the V gene TRBV2; TRBD1 agrees at 10 bases. The CDR3 has 14 residues. Germline V lookup: CDR1 SNHLY, CDR2 FYNNEI. Trimming at V came to 4 bases and at J to 7 bases, leaving 4 bases not matched to a gene. CDR3 sequence reads: CASSGTGGLQPQHF. In nucleotides, the CDR3 is TGTGCCAGCAGTGGGACAGGGGGGTTACAGCCCCAGCATTTT. The full variable domain, completed using reference TRBV2 and TRBJ1-5, is EPEVTQTPSHQVTQMGQEVILRCVPISNHLYFYWYRQILGQKVEFLVSFYNNEISEKSEIFDDQFSVERPDGSNFTLKIRSTKLEDSAMYFCASSGTGGLQPQHFGDGTRLSIL.

This chain uses TRBV7-8 with TRBJ1-1; unclear D gene. This CDR3 has 14 amino acids. Trimming pared 1 base from V and 1 base from J, leaving 7 bases between. CDR1 SGHVS and CDR2 FQNEAQ come from the germline V gene. This CDR3 is CASSLVAGNTEAFF. For the CDR3, the DNA is TGTGCCAGCAGCTTAGTCGCAGGGAACACTGAAGCTTTCTTT.

J is TRBJ2-6 and V is TRBV5-4, with 11 bases fitting TRBD2. The CDR3 totals 18 residues. V gave up 4 bases and J gave up 0 bases; unmatched junction bases: 6. CDR1 and CDR2 from the germline V gene are SGHNT and YYREEE (reference sequence). CDR3 bases: TGTGCCAGCAGCCCCGGTAGCGGGAGGGCCTCTGGGGCCAACGTCCTGACTTTC. Translating gives CASSPGSGRASGANVLTF.

The gene calls are TRBV5-8 and TRBJ1-2; TRBD1 aligns across 8 bases. Germline V gene lookup returns CDR1 SGHTS and CDR2 YDEGEE. This CDR3 is 15 amino acids long. The J segment lost 4 bases and the V segment lost 3 bases, leaving 8 bases of the junction unmatched. CDR3 residues: CASSWTGRRGYGYTF. CDR3 in DNA: TGTGCCAGCAGCTGGACAGGGAGACGAGGCTATGGCTACACCTTC.

This sequence joins TRBV2 and TRBJ2-1; 10 nucleotides line up with TRBD2. Trimming cost V 6 bases and J 4 bases; bases outside gene matches: 3. The CDR3 loop spans 14 amino acids. The germline CDR1 and CDR2 sequences are SNHLY and FYNNEI. DNA of the CDR3: TGTGCCAGCAGGGGGACTAGCGTTTACAATGAGCAGTTCTTC. Amino acids: CASRGTSVYNEQFF.

The J gene is TRBJ2-3, the V gene TRBV4-1; 7 bases are shared with TRBD2. The CDR3 contains 14 residues. The V segment lost 2 bases and the J segment 4 bases; nucleotides outside the gene matches: 3. Germline V lookup: CDR1 MGHRA, CDR2 YSYEKL. The CDR3: CASSQIAGSDTQYF. CDR3 coding DNA: TGCGCCAGCAGCCAAATAGCGGGTTCAGATACGCAGTATTTT.

The chain couples TRBV2 to TRBJ1-1; D is unclear. This CDR3 spans 11 amino acids. Germline CDR1 and CDR2: SNHLY and FYNNEI. The CDR3: CSNPGNTEAFF. CDR3 DNA sequence: TGTTCCAACCCGGGGAACACTGAAGCTTTCTTT.

The V and J genes are TRBV7-9 and TRBJ1-1; D gene unclear. Germline loops: CDR1 SEHNR, CDR2 FQNEAQ (reference sequence). V shed 11 bases and J shed 4 bases, with 11 bases lying between them. This CDR3 is built from 11 residues. CDR3 sequence: CAALLGTEAFF. The CDR3, as DNA: TGTGCCGCCCTTCTAGGCACTGAAGCTTTCTTT.

The V and J genes are TRBV28 and TRBJ2-4; 7 nucleotides align to TRBD2. The CDR3 extends over 14 amino acids. In germline, CDR1 is MDHEN, CDR2 SYDVKM. Trimming took 6 bases from V and 7 from J; bases not matched to a gene: 9. The CDR3 DNA reads as TGTGCCAGCAGCCTTCTCGCCGGGGGGAACATTCAGTACTTC. This encodes CASSLLAGGNIQYF. Filled out from reference TRBV28 and TRBJ2-4, the complete variable domain reads DVKVTQSSRYLVKRTGEKVFLECVQDMDHENMFWYRQDPGLGLRLIYFSYDVKMKEKGDIPEGYSVSREKKERFSLILESASTNQTSMYLCASSLLAGGNIQYFGAGTRLSVL.

V and J are TRBV7-2 and TRBJ2-7; no firm D call. This CDR3 spans 12 amino acids. The germline V gene has CDR1 SGHTA and CDR2 FQGNSA. The ends were cut back, 5 bases at V and 6 bases at J, with 11 bases in the middle. CDR3 DNA: TGTGCCAGCAGCCGGGTGGGTTCCGAGCAGTACTTC. It specifies CASSRVGSEQYF.

The rearrangement links TRBV5-8 to TRBJ2-2; 7 nucleotides match TRBD1. This CDR3 has 15 amino acids. Germline trimming cut 0 bases from V and 3 bases from J; bases unmatched to any gene: 2. Germline CDR1 SGHTS, CDR2 YDEGEE. The CDR3: CASSLAGQYTGELFF. The CDR3 DNA follows: TGTGCCAGCAGCTTGGCGGGACAGTACACCGGGGAGCTGTTTTTT.

The CDR3 DNA is TGTGCCAGCAGCTTAGTTGCCGGGACACCATCCTACGAGCAGTACTTC. It codes for CASSLVAGTPSYEQYF. The V gene is TRBV7-9, the J gene TRBJ2-7; maybe TRBD1 (6 bases). V lost 1 base to trimming and J lost 1 base, with 14 bases between them. The CDR3 extends over 16 amino acids. Germline CDR1 SEHNR, CDR2 FQNEAQ (reference sequence).

This clone was counted only a few times. The J gene is TRBJ2-5, the V gene TRBV28; 7 bases map to TRBD1. The CDR3 has 15 amino acids. Germline CDR1 MDHEN, CDR2 SYDVKM. Unmatched junction bases numbered 11, after V lost 8 bases and J lost 2 bases. Here the CDR3 reads CASLSDREYQETQYF. DNA of the CDR3: TGTGCCAGCTTATCCGACAGGGAGTATCAAGAGACCCAGTACTTC.

This sequence joins TRBV29-1 and TRBJ1-1; 8 bases align to TRBD1. Germline V gives CDR1 SQVTM, CDR2 ANQGSEA. V lost 1 base to trimming and J lost 5 bases; unmatched junction nucleotides: 9. The CDR3 contains 15 residues. CDR3 loop: CSVEGPGQGRTEAFF. The CDR3 coding sequence is TGCAGCGTTGAAGGCCCCGGACAGGGACGGACTGAAGCTTTCTTT.

J is TRBJ1-5 and V is TRBV30, with D perhaps TRBD1 (6 bases). Germline assignment: CDR1 GTSNPN and CDR2 SVGIG (reference sequence). This CDR3 is built from 14 residues. V lost 0 bases and J 6 bases, leaving 12 bases between the germline ends. CDR3 protein: CAWSVYPRGQPQHF. Here the CDR3 DNA reads TGTGCCTGGAGTGTATATCCCAGGGGTCAGCCCCAGCATTTT.